The rows below give T cell receptor beta chains drawn from one sample of a study of Tregs in tolerant kidney transplant recipients. Data came from immunoSEQ multiplex PCR; TCRdb stores just in-frame clones and leaves some out. The data hold approximately 100,000 clones, with under 95% observed a single time. Material: CD4+ T cells from blood, obtained before the transplant. The receptors here all came from a human donor who received a combined kidney and bone marrow transplant. CDR3s include the opening cysteine and the closing phenylalanine or tryptophan. Each record gives: J gene, clone size, D gene, V gene, CDR3 length, CDR3 protein, CDR3 DNA. The D gene is left open where the match is weak. Where a row states a size, it is once, few, many or the class of an expanded clone; other rows omit it.

>TRBJ2-5|once|.|TRBV4-3|15
CASSQGLRREETQYF
TGCGCCAGCAGCCAAGGTCTTCGGCGGGAAGAGACCCAGTACTTC
>TRBJ1-4|.|TRBD1|TRBV7-8|15
CASSFRDRADEKLFF
TGTGCCAGCAGCTTCCGGGACAGGGCGGATGAAAAACTGTTTTTT
>TRBJ1-1|.|TRBD1|TRBV7-9|13
CASSTQGGTEAFF
TGTGCCAGCAGCACCCAGGGGGGCACTGAAGCTTTCTTT
>TRBJ2-7|.|.|TRBV4-2|15
CASSHAGILAGEQYF
TGTGCCAGCAGCCATGCTGGGATCCTCGCGGGAGAGCAGTACTTC
>TRBJ2-5|.|TRBD1|TRBV9|15
CASSVDSRGRETQYF
TGTGCCAGCAGCGTAGATTCGAGGGGGCGGGAGACCCAGTACTTC
>TRBJ1-2|.|.|TRBV11-3|13
CASSLEGLYGYTF
TGTGCCAGCAGCTTAGAGGGCCTCTATGGCTACACCTTC
>TRBJ2-2|.|TRBD1|TRBV4-3|15
CASSHGDRDAGELFF
TGCGCCAGCAGCCACGGGGACAGGGATGCCGGGGAGCTGTTTTTT
>TRBJ1-2|.|TRBD1|TRBV7-2|15
CASSLDPGQGDGYTF
TGTGCCAGCAGCTTAGACCCAGGCCAGGGGGATGGCTACACCTTC
>TRBJ1-2|.|.|TRBV6-5|16
CASSFLPGQTNYGYTF
TGTGCCAGCAGTTTTCTGCCGGGACAAACTAACTATGGCTACACCTTC
>TRBJ2-5|.|TRBD2|TRBV29-1|15
CSVERTSVGVETQYF
TGCAGCGTTGAAAGGACTAGCGTCGGGGTCGAGACCCAGTACTTC
>TRBJ2-7|.|.|TRBV7-2|12
CASSSNIYEQYF
TGTGCCAGCAGCTCGAACATTTACGAGCAGTACTTC
>TRBJ1-2|once|.|TRBV10-3|11
CAIRNTGYYTF
TGTGCCATCAGGAACACAGGGTATTACACCTTC
>TRBJ2-7|.|TRBD2|TRBV5-6|17
CASSLFTSGRMAYEQYF
TGTGCCAGCAGCTTGTTCACTAGCGGGAGAATGGCCTACGAGCAGTACTTC
>TRBJ1-6|.|.|TRBV28|16
CASSTPRRPDNSPLHF
TGTGCCAGCAGCACCCCGCGGCGGCCTGATAATTCACCCCTCCACTTT
>TRBJ2-1|.|.|TRBV7-8|14
CASSLVRGDNEQFF
TGTGCCAGCAGCTTAGTACGGGGTGACAATGAGCAGTTCTTC
>TRBJ1-5|.|TRBD1|TRBV5-6|18
CASSDTGMDRYSNQPQHF
TGTGCCAGCAGCGATACAGGGATGGACAGGTATAGCAATCAGCCCCAGCATTTT
>TRBJ2-7|.|TRBD1|TRBV19|14
CASKQGQASYEQYF
TGTGCCAGTAAGCAAGGACAGGCTTCCTACGAGCAGTACTTC
>TRBJ2-5|.|.|TRBV7-2|13
CASSLNREETQYF
TGTGCCAGCAGCTTAAACAGGGAGGAGACCCAGTACTTC
>TRBJ2-3|.|TRBD2|TRBV4-3|14
CASSLRSGRDTQYF
TGCGCCAGCAGCCTCCGTAGCGGGAGAGATACGCAGTATTTT
>TRBJ1-6|.|.|TRBV4-2|18
CASSQDILFFEGISPLHF
TGTGCCAGCAGCCAAGATATTTTGTTTTTTGAGGGAATTTCACCCCTCCACTTT
>TRBJ1-2|.|.|TRBV11-3|14
CASSPRDSSYGYTF
TGTGCCAGCAGCCCCCGAGACAGTTCCTATGGCTACACCTTC
>TRBJ1-1|.|.|TRBV10-3|13
CAIQGPGLTEAFF
TGTGCCATCCAGGGTCCAGGGCTGACTGAAGCTTTCTTT
>TRBJ2-3|.|.|TRBV19|13
CASRHLSGDTQYF
TGTGCCAGCCGCCACCTTAGCGGAGATACGCAGTATTTT
>TRBJ2-1|.|.|TRBV9|13
CASSRGTYNEQFF
TGTGCCAGCAGCAGAGGGACCTACAATGAGCAGTTCTTC
>TRBJ2-3|.|.|TRBV7-2|16
CASSLVASPSTDTQYF
TGTGCCAGCAGCTTAGTAGCGTCCCCTAGCACAGATACGCAGTATTTT
>TRBJ1-3|.|.|TRBV19|15
CASSPRQISGNTIYF
TGTGCCAGTAGTCCTCGACAAATCTCTGGAAACACCATATATTTT
>TRBJ2-7|.|TRBD1|TRBV9|15
CASSVVGTGGYEQYF
TGTGCCAGCAGCGTAGTCGGGACAGGGGGCTACGAGCAGTACTTC
>TRBJ2-1|.|.|TRBV4-2|16
CASSQGAVGSYNEQFF
TGTGCCAGCAGCCAGGGGGCGGTGGGCTCCTACAATGAGCAGTTCTTC
>TRBJ2-7|once|TRBD2|TRBV5-4|16
CASSPTGLAGGPEQYF
TGTGCCAGCAGCCCGACGGGACTAGCGGGAGGCCCCGAGCAGTACTTC
>TRBJ2-3|.|TRBD2|TRBV7-6|12
CASSLTAGAQYF
TGTGCCAGCAGCTTAACGGCGGGGGCGCAGTATTTT
>TRBJ2-5|.|.|TRBV7-2|16
CASSLEYRTAQETQYF
TGTGCCAGCAGCTTAGAATATAGGACAGCCCAAGAGACCCAGTACTTC
>TRBJ1-2|.|TRBD1|TRBV7-3|18
CASSFERLPGQRNYGYTF
TGTGCCAGCAGCTTCGAACGCCTACCGGGACAGAGAAACTATGGCTACACCTTC
>TRBJ1-2|.|.|TRBV18|13
CASSVDSNYGYTF
TGTGCCAGCTCGGTAGACAGCAACTATGGCTACACCTTC
>TRBJ2-7|.|TRBD2|TRBV5-1|15
CASSLGPAGGGEQYF
TGCGCCAGCAGCTTGGGCCCAGCGGGGGGGGGCGAGCAGTACTTC
>TRBJ1-1|.|.|TRBV6-5|15
CASSYSLPRHGEAFF
TGTGCCAGCAGTTACTCGCTTCCACGACACGGTGAAGCTTTCTTT
>TRBJ2-5|.|TRBD2|TRBV18|18
CASSPSPTSGGAQETQYF
TGTGCCAGCTCACCCTCCCCAACTAGCGGGGGGGCCCAAGAGACCCAGTACTTC
>TRBJ2-3|.|TRBD2|TRBV5-1|16
CASSLVGTSDSDTQYF
TGCGCCAGCAGCTTGGTTGGGACTAGTGATTCAGATACGCAGTATTTT
>TRBJ2-1|.|.|TRBV7-2|17
CASSRSVAGPSYNEQFF
TGTGCCAGCAGTCGTTCTGTCGCGGGACCCTCCTACAATGAGCAGTTCTTC